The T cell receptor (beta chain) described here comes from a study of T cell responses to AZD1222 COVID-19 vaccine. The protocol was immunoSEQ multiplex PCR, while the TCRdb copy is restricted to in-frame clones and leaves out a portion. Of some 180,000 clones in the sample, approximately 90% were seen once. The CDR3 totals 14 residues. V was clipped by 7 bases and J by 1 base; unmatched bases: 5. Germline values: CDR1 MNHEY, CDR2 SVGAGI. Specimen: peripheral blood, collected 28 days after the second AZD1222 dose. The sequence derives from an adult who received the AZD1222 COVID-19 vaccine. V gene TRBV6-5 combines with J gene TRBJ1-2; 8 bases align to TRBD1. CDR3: CASKPDRVNYGYTF. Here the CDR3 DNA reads TGTGCCAGCAAACCGGACAGGGTTAACTATGGCTACACCTTC.